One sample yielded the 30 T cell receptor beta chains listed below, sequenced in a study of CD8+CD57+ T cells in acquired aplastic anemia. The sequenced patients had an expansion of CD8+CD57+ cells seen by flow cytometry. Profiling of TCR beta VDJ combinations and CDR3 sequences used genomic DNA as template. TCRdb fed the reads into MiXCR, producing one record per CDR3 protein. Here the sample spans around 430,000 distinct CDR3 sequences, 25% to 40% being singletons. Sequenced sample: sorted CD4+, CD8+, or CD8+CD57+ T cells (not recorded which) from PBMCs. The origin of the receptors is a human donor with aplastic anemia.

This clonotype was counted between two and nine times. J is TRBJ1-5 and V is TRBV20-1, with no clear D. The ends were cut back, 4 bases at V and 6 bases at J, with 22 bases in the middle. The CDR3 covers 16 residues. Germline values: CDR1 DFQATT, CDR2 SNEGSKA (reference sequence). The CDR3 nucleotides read TGCAGTGCTACTGGAAGATCGGGTCCCCTCTCTCAGCCCCAGCATTTT. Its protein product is CSATGRSGPLSQPQHF.

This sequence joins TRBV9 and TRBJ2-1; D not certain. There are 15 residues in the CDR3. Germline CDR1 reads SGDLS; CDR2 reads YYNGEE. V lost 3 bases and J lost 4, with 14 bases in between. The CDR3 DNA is TGTGCCAGCAGCGCTCAATGGGGTGTGTACAATGAGCAGTTCTTC. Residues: CASSAQWGVYNEQFF.

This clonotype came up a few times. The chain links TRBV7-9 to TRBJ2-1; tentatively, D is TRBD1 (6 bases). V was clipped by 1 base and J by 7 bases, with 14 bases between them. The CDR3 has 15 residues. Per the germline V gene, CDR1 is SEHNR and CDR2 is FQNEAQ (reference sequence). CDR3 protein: CASSLVTQGTNEQFF. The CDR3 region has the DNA TGTGCCAGCAGCTTAGTCACCCAGGGGACAAATGAGCAGTTCTTC.

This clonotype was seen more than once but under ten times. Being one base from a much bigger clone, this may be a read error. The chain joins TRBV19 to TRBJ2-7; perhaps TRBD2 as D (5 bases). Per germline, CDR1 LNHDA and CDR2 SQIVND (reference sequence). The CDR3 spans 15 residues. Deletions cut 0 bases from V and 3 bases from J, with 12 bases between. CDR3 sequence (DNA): TGTGCCAGTAGTATAGACGGAGCAGGAGGCTACGAGCAGTACTTC. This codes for CASSIDGAGGYEQYF.

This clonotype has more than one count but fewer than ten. DNA for the CDR3: TGCAGTGTCGGGACTAGTAATCCAGATACGCAGTATTTT. It specifies CSVGTSNPDTQYF. V is TRBV20-1 and J is TRBJ2-3, with 8 bases aligning to TRBD2. V was clipped by 7 bases and J by 4 bases; unmatched bases: 7. This CDR3 has 13 amino acids. Germline CDR1 and CDR2: DFQATT and SNEGSKA (reference sequence).

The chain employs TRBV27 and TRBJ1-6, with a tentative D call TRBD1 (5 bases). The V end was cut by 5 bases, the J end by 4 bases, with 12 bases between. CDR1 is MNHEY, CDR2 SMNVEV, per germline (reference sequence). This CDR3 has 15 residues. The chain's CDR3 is CASSPTVNYNSPLHF. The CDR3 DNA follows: TGTGCCAGCAGTCCGACAGTAAATTATAATTCACCCCTCCACTTT.

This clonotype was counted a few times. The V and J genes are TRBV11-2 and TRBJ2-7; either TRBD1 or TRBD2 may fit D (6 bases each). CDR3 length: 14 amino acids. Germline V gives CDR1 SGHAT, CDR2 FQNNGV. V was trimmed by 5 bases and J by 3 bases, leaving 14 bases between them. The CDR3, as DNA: TGTGCCAGCAGCCTGGGGGGCCAACTCTACGAGCAGTACTTC. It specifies CASSLGGQLYEQYF.

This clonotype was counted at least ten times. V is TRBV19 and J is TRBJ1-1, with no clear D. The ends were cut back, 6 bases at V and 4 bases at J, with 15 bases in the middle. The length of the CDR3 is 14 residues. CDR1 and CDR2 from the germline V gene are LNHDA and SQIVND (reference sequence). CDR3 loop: CASSILGDGTEAFF. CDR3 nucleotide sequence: TGTGCCAGTAGCATCCTCGGGGATGGCACTGAAGCTTTCTTT.

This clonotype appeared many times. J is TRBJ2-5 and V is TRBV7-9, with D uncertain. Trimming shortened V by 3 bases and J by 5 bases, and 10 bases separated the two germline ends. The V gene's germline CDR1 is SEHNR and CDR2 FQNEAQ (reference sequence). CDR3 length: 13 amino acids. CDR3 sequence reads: CASSFRHYETQYF. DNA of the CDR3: TGTGCCAGCAGCTTTCGGCATTACGAGACCCAGTACTTC.

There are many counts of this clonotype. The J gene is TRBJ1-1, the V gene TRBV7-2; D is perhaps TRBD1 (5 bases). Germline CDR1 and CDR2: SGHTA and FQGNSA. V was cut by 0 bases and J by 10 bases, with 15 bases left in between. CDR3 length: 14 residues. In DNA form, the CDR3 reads TGTGCCAGCAGCTTAGCAGGAGGGGCCCAGGCAGCTTTCTTT. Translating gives CASSLAGGAQAAFF.

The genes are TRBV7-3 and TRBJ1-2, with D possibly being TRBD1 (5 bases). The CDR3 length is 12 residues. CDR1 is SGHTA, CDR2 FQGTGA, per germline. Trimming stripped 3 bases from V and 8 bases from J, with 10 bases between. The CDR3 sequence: CASSFREGGYTF. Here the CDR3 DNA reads TGTGCCAGCAGCTTCAGGGAGGGCGGCTACACCTTC.

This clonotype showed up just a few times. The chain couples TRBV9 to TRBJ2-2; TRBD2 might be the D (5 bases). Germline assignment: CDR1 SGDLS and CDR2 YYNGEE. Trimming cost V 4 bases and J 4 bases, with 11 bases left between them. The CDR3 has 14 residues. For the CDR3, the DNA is TGTGCCAGCAGCCCCCGGACTGGCACCGGGGAGCTGTTTTTT. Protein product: CASSPRTGTGELFF.

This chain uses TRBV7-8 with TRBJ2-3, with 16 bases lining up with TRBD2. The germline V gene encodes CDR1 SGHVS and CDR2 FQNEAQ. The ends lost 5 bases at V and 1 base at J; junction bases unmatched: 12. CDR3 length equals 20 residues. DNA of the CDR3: TGTGCCAGCAGCCCAGGGCTCGGGACTAGCGGGGGGGCCGGCACAGATACGCAGTATTTT. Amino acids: CASSPGLGTSGGAGTDTQYF.

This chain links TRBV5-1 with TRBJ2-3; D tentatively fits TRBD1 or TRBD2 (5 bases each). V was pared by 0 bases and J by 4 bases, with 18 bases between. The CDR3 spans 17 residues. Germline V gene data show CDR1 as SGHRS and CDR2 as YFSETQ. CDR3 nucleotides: TGCGCCAGCAGCTTGGTAGGGCAGGGACCAGTCGCAGATACGCAGTATTTT. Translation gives CASSLVGQGPVADTQYF.

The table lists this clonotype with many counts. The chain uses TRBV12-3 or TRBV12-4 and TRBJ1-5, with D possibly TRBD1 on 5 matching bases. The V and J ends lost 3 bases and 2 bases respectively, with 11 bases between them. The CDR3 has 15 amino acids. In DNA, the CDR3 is TGTGCCAGCAGTTTGCAGGGACGACGCAATCAGCCCCAGCATTTT. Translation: CASSLQGRRNQPQHF.

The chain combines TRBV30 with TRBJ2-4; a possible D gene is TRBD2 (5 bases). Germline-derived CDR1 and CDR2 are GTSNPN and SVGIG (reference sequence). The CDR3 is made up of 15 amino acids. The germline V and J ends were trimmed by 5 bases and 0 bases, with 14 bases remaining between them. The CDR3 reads CAWREGNIAKNIQYF. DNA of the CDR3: TGTGCCTGGCGAGAGGGCAATATAGCCAAAAACATTCAGTACTTC.

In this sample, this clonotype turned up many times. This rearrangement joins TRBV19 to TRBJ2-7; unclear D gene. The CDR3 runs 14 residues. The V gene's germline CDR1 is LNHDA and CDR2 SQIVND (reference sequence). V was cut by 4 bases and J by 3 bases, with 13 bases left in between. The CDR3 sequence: CASSSSTRYYEQYF. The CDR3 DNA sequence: TGTGCCAGTAGTAGCAGTACACGATACTACGAGCAGTACTTC.

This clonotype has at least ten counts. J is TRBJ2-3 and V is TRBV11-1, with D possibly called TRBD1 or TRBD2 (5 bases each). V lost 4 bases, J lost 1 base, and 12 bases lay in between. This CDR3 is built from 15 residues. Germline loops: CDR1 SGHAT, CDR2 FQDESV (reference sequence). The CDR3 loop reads CASSSTGRGTDTQYF. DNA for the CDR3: TGTGCCAGCAGCTCAACGGGACGTGGCACAGATACGCAGTATTTT.

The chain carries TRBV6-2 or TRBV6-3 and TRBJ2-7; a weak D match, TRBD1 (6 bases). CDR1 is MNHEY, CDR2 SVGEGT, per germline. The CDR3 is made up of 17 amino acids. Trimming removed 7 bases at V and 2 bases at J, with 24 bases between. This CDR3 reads CASIPSLALGAAYEQYF. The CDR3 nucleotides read TGTGCCAGCATCCCCTCTCTGGCGTTGGGGGCGGCCTACGAGCAGTACTTC.

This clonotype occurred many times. DNA for the CDR3: TGCAGCGTAGACGAGACAGGGGTCGGTGGCTACACCTTC. This gives the protein CSVDETGVGGYTF. The gene calls are TRBV29-1 and TRBJ1-2; the match to TRBD1 covers 8 bases. The CDR3 has 13 residues. V was pared by 6 bases and J by 7 bases, with 10 bases of the junction left unmatched. From germline, CDR1 is SQVTM and CDR2 ANQGSEA. Full variable domain (rest looked up from reference TRBV29-1 and TRBJ1-2): SAVISQKPSRDICQRGTSLTIQCQVDSQVTMMFWYRQQPGQSLTLIATANQGSEATYESGFVIDKFPISRPNLTFSTLTVSNMSPEDSSIYLCSVDETGVGGYTFGSGTRLTVV.

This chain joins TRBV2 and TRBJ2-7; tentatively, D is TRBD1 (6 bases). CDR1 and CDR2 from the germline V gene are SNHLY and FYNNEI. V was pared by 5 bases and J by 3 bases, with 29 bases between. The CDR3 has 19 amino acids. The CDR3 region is CASSPAPDSLSGLVYEQYF. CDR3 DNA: TGTGCCAGCAGTCCCGCCCCGGACAGCCTAAGTGGACTCGTCTACGAGCAGTACTTC.

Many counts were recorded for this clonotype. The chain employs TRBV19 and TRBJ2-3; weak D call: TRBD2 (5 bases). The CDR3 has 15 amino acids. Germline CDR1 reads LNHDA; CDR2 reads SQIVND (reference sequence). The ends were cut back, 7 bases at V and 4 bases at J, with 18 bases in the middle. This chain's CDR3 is CASTSRGNTPDTQYF. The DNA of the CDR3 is TGTGCCAGTACCTCCCGGGGTAATACGCCAGATACGCAGTATTTT.

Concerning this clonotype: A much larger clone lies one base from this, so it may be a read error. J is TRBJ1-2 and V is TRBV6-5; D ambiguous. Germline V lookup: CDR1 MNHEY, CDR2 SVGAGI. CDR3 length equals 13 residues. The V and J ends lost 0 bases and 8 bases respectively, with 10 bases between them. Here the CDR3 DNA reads TGTGCCAGCAGTTACTCGGAGGGTAGGGGCTACACCTTC. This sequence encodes CASSYSEGRGYTF.

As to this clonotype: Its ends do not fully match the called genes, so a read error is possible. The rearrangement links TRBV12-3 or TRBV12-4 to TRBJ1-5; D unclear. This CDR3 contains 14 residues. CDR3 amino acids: CASSLERGSQPQHF. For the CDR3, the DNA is TGTGCCAGCAGCTTAGAGCGAGGCAGTCAGCCCCAGCATTTT.

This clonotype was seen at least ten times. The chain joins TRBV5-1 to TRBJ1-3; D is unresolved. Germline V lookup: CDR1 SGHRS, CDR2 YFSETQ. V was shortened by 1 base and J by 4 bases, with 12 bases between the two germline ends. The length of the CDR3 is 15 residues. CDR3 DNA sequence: TGCGCCAGCAGCTTGTCGGCAGGCGAAGGAAACACCATATATTTT. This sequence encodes CASSLSAGEGNTIYF.

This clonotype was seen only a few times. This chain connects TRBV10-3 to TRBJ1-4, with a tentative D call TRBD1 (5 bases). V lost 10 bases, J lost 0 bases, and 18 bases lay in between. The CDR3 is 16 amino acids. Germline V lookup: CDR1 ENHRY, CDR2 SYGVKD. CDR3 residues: CASSPVRGATNEKLFF. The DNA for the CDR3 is TGTGCCAGCAGCCCAGTTAGGGGTGCAACTAATGAAAAACTGTTTTTT.

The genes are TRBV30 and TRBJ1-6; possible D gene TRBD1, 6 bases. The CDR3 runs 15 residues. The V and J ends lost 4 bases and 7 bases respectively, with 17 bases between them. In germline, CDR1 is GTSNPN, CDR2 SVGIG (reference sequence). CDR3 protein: CAWTFSGTLNSPLHF. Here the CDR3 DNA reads TGTGCCTGGACCTTCTCCGGGACATTGAATTCACCCCTCCACTTT.

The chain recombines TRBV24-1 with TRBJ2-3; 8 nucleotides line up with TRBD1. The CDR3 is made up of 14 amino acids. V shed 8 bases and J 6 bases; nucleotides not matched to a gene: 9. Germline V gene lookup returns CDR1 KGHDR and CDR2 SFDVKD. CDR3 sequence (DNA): TGTGCCACCATACAGACAGGGGAAGCGGATACGCAGTATTTT. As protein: CATIQTGEADTQYF.

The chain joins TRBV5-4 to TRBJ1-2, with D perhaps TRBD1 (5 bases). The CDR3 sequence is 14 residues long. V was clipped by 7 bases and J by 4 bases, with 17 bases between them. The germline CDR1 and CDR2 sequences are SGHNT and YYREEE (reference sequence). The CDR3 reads CASSLLGGTYGYTF. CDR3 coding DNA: TGTGCCAGCTCACTTCTCGGGGGAACCTATGGCTACACCTTC.

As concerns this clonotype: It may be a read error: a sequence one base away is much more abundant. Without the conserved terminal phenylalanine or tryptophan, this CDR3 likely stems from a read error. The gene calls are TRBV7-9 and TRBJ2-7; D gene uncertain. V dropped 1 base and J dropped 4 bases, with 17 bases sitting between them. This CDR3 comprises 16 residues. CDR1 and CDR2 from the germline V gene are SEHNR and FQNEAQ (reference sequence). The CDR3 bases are TGTGCCAGCAGCTTAGAGGCTCTAGGCTCCAGGTACGAGCAGTACCTC. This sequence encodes CASSLEALGSRYEQYL.